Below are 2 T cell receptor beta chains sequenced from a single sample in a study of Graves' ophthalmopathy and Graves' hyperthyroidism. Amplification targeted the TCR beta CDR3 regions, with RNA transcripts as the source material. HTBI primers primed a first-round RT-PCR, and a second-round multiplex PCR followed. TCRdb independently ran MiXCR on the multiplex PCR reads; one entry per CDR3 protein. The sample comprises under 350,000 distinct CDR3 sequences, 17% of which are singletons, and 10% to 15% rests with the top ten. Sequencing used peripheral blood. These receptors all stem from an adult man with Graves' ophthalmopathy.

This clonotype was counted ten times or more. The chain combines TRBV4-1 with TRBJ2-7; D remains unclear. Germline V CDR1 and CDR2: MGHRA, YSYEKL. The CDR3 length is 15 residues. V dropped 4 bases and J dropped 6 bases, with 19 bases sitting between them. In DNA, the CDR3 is TGCGCCAGCAGCCGAGGCGGAATTTTTTGGAGCGAGCAGTACTTC. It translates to CASSRGGIFWSEQYF.

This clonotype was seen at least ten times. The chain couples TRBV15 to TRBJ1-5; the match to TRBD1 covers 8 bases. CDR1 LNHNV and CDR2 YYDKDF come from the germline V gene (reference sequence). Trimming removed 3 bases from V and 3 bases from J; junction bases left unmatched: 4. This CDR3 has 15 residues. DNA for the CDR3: TGTGCCACCAGCAGGGAGACAGGGGTCAATCAGCCCCAGCATTTT. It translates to CATSRETGVNQPQHF.